The 29 T cell receptor beta chains below all came from one sample that was sequenced in a study of post-analysis software for immune sequencing data. Study outcomes and limitations: Patients used about 5 TRBV segments, including TRBV5-6, TRBV5-1 and TRBV20-1, more often than controls.

Every TCR beta cDNA library bore unique molecular identifiers. From the PCR reads, TCRdb called clonotypes with MiXCR, one entry per CDR3 protein. The table has about 170,000 distinct CDR3 sequences, over 25% seen once. No antigen has been identified for these receptors. The source material was blood. All receptors come from a girl aged 10-17 years with multiple sclerosis.

This clonotype was found many times. This chain joins TRBV3-1 and TRBJ1-2, with D possibly TRBD1 on 5 matching bases. The germline gives CDR1 LGHDT, CDR2 YNNKEL (reference sequence). V was clipped by 6 bases and J by 0 bases, with 11 bases between them. This CDR3 has 14 residues. CDR3: CASRKTASNYGYTF. DNA for the CDR3: TGTGCCAGCAGGAAGACAGCCTCTAACTATGGCTACACCTTC.

The CDR3 DNA follows: TGCAGCGTGAGCCGGGAGACCCAGTACTTC. As protein: CSVSRETQYF. The chain is built from TRBV29-1 and TRBJ2-7; no definite D call. Gene TRBJ2-5 matches the end of the DNA better, so the J call may be wrong. Germline V gives CDR1 SQVTM, CDR2 ANQGSEA. CDR3 length: 10 residues.

This clonotype was found a few times. The junction shows a germline mismatch at one end, possibly a read error. The J gene is TRBJ1-6, the V gene TRBV7-6; D might be TRBD1 (5 bases). This CDR3 has 12 residues. Germline V lookup: CDR1 SGHVS, CDR2 FNYEAQ. The CDR3: CAGSFGGSPLHF. The CDR3 nucleotides read TGTGCCGGCAGCTTTGGGGGATCACCCCTCCACTTT.

As concerns this clonotype: A much larger clonotype is one base distant, so this may be a read error. The V gene is TRBV27, the J gene TRBJ2-7, with D maybe TRBD2 (6 bases). Germline CDR1 and CDR2: MNHEY and SMNVEV (reference sequence). CDR3 length: 15 amino acids. V was pared by 5 bases and J by 2 bases, with 16 bases between. The CDR3 DNA sequence: TGTGCCAGCAGTCTCGATTACGGGAGTGCCTACGAGCAGTACTTC. Its protein is CASSLDYGSAYEQYF.

On this clonotype: This may be a read error: a much more frequent sequence differs by one nucleotide. J is TRBJ2-4 and V is TRBV5-6; 9 bases agree with TRBD2. The end of the DNA is better explained by TRBJ2-7, so the J call may be wrong. The germline CDR1 and CDR2 sequences are SGHDT and YYEEEE. This CDR3 spans 13 amino acids. This chain's CDR3 is CAGRRTSAYEQYF. DNA of the CDR3: TGTGCCGGCAGAAGGACTAGCGCCTACGAGCAGTACTTC.

Worth noting for this clonotype: A clone one base away is much larger, so this may be a read error. This sequence joins TRBV15 and TRBJ2-1; D gene uncertain. There are 13 residues in the CDR3. Germline CDR1 and CDR2: LNHNV and YYDKDF (reference sequence). The CDR3, as DNA: TGTGCCACCTTGGACGCGTTTGTGAATGAGCAGTGCTTC. Translating it yields CATLDAFVNEQCF.

Remarks on this clonotype: One end of the junction does not line up with germline, which may come from a read error. V and J are TRBV5-1 and TRBJ2-1, with 8 positions matching TRBD1. Germline V gene lookup returns CDR1 SGHRS and CDR2 YFSETQ. This CDR3 comprises 17 residues. DNA of the CDR3: TGCGCCAGCAGCTCAGATAACCGACAGGGGAAGGGCAATAAGCAGTTCTTC. It translates to CASSSDNRQGKGNKQFF.

A note on this clonotype: Being one base from a much bigger clone, this may be a read error. This chain links TRBV7-8 with TRBJ2-7; tentatively, D is TRBD2 (5 bases). The CDR3 runs to 13 residues. From germline, CDR1 is SGHVS and CDR2 FQNEAQ. The ends were cut back, 5 bases at V and 6 bases at J, with 14 bases in the middle. In DNA form, the CDR3 reads TGTGCCAGCAGCCCGGACTCGAGCTGCGAGCAGTACTTC. Protein product: CASSPDSSCEQYF.

This clonotype was detected many times. This chain connects TRBV12-3 or TRBV12-4 to TRBJ2-7; the D is unclear. The CDR3 sequence is 12 residues long. V was clipped by 3 bases and J by 6 bases, with 9 bases between them. The DNA for the CDR3 is TGTGCCAGCAGTTTGGAAACGGGCGAGCAGTACTTC. Protein product: CASSLETGEQYF.

Comment on this clonotype: A much larger clone lies a single base off, so this may be a read error. The rearrangement joins TRBV2 to TRBJ2-1; TRBD2 aligns across 10 bases. CDR3 length equals 13 residues. Germline CDR1 reads SNHLY; CDR2 reads FYNNEI. For the CDR3, the DNA is TGTGCCAGCGTAGCGGGAGGTTACAATGAGCAGATCTTC. Residues: CASVAGGYNEQIF. Full variable domain (rest looked up from reference TRBV2 and TRBJ2-1): EPEVTQTPSHQVTQMGQEVILRCVPISNHLYFYWYRQILGQKVEFLVSFYNNEISEKSEIFDDQFSVERPDGSNFTLKIRSTKLEDSAMYFCASVAGGYNEQIFGPGTRLTVL.

This clonotype was detected a few times. CDR3 amino acids: CASSLLGRQYF. The DNA of the CDR3 is TGTGCCAGCAGTTTATTGGGTCGGCAGTACTTC. The chain has TRBV12-3 or TRBV12-4 and TRBJ2-7; D is undetermined. Trimming stripped 2 bases from V and 9 bases from J, with 8 bases between. The CDR3 is made up of 11 amino acids.

This clonotype was seen only a few times. The chain couples TRBV28 to TRBJ1-4, with unresolved D. Germline lookup yields CDR1 MDHEN and CDR2 SYDVKM. Trimming took off 5 bases at V and 5 bases at J, with 9 bases between the two ends. CDR3 length: 13 residues. CDR3 region: CASSRDPNEKLFF. CDR3 DNA: TGTGCCAGCAGTCGGGATCCCAATGAAAAACTGTTTTTT.

In the case of this clonotype: A much larger clone lies a single base off, so this may be a read error. The chain combines TRBV15 with TRBJ2-5, with no clear D. V lost 2 bases and J 11 bases, leaving 21 bases between the germline ends. This CDR3 spans 15 amino acids. Per germline, CDR1 LNHNV and CDR2 YYDKDF (reference sequence). CDR3: CATSRKRDGSYDQYF. For the CDR3, the DNA is TGTGCCACCAGCAGAAAAAGAGACGGATCCTACGATCAGTACTTC.

This clonotype has ten or more counts. At one end the junction does not follow the germline gene, possibly because of a read error. The chain is built from TRBV27 and TRBJ2-1; D not resolved. This CDR3 has 11 amino acids. Germline V gene sequence: CDR1 MNHEY, CDR2 SMNVEV (reference sequence). CDR3 DNA: TGCGCCAGCAGCTTTTTGGGGGAGCAGTTCTTC. Translating gives CASSFLGEQFF.

The rearrangement links TRBV24-1 to TRBJ2-5; D may match TRBD1 or TRBD2 (5 bases each). CDR1 and CDR2 from the germline V gene are KGHDR and SFDVKD. This CDR3 contains 16 residues. The V and J ends lost 0 bases and 3 bases respectively, with 13 bases between them. The CDR3 DNA reads TGTGCCACCAGTGATTTGAGGGCAGGGAGAGAAGAGACCCAGTACTTC. Translating gives CATSDLRAGREETQYF.

Ten or more counts support this clonotype. One end of the junction does not line up with germline, which may come from a read error. This chain joins TRBV7-7 and TRBJ2-7, with TRBD1 matching 9 bases. CDR1 is SSHAT and CDR2 is FNYEAQ in the germline V gene (reference sequence). CDR3 length: 15 residues. The CDR3 DNA sequence: TGTGCTAGCAGCGACCCGGGACAGGGTGTTTACGAGCAGTACTTC. It encodes CASSDPGQGVYEQYF.

This clonotype turned up a few times. The chain couples TRBV20-1 to TRBJ1-6; D not certain. The CDR3 covers 16 residues. Germline loops: CDR1 DFQATT, CDR2 SNEGSKA (reference sequence). V was cut by 0 bases and J by 6 bases, with 15 bases left in between. The CDR3 sequence is CSAREWSVDLNSPLHF. In DNA, the CDR3 is TGCAGTGCTAGAGAGTGGTCGGTTGACCTTAATTCACCCCTCCACTTT.

A note on this clonotype: Just one base apart from a much larger clone, this may be a read error. The V call is TRBV4-2, the J call TRBJ2-5, with 9 positions matching TRBD1. Germline V gene data show CDR1 as LGHNA and CDR2 as YNFKEQ. J lost 11 bases, V lost 0 bases, and 16 bases had no gene match. This CDR3 is built from 17 residues. The CDR3 DNA sequence: TGTGCCAGCAGCCAAGAGTTAGGGACAGGGTTCCACAATGAGCAGTACTTC. Protein sequence: CASSQELGTGFHNEQYF.

V and J are TRBV3-1 and TRBJ1-5, with unresolved D. V lost 1 base, J lost 4 bases, and 8 bases lay in between. There are 14 residues in the CDR3. CDR1 and CDR2 from the germline V gene are LGHDT and YNNKEL (reference sequence). In nucleotides, the CDR3 is TGTGCCAGCAGCCAAGCGGGAGGGAATCAGCCCCAGCATTTT. Its protein is CASSQAGGNQPQHF.

This clonotype occurred a few times. V gene TRBV5-1 combines with J gene TRBJ2-5, with D possibly matching TRBD2 (6 bases). The CDR3 is 11 amino acids. Germline assignment: CDR1 SGHRS and CDR2 YFSETQ. Deletions cut 7 bases from V and 2 bases from J, with 6 bases between. CDR3 DNA: TGCGCCAGCGGAGGGCAAGAGACCCAGTACTTC. Its translation is CASGGQETQYF.

V is TRBV6-6 and J is TRBJ1-5; 7 nucleotides agree with TRBD1. The V gene end was trimmed by 5 bases and the J gene end by 6 bases; junction bases not matched to a gene: 7. CDR3 length equals 14 residues. Germline-derived CDR1 and CDR2 are MNHNY and SVGAGI (reference sequence). The CDR3 reads CASSPAGGGQPQHF. The CDR3, as DNA: TGTGCCAGCAGTCCTGCAGGGGGTGGTCAGCCCCAGCATTTT.

About this clonotype itself: Mismatch with germline at one junction end may stem from a read error. The chain carries TRBV11-2 and TRBJ1-2; D is possibly TRBD1 (6 bases). The CDR3 spans 15 residues. CDR1 and CDR2 from the germline V gene are SGHAT and FQNNGV. The CDR3 nucleotides read TGTGCCTGCAGACAACGGGGGGCAGCTAACTATGGCTACACCTTC. It specifies CACRQRGAANYGYTF.

This clonotype was detected many times. The CDR3 loop is CASSQGTGRGEQYF. DNA for the CDR3: TGCGCCAGCAGCCAAGGGACAGGGAGGGGCGAGCAGTACTTC. The chain employs TRBV4-1 and TRBJ2-7, with a weak D call TRBD1 (8 bases). The CDR3 extends over 14 amino acids. Germline CDR1 is MGHRA and CDR2 is YSYEKL. Trimming stripped 1 base from V and 6 bases from J, with 13 bases between.

This clonotype has a handful of counts. The chain uses TRBV24-1 and TRBJ1-1; a possible D gene is TRBD1 (5 bases). The length of the CDR3 is 12 residues. V was trimmed by 9 bases and J by 3 bases, leaving 10 bases between them. Germline V gene data show CDR1 as KGHDR and CDR2 as SFDVKD. CDR3 sequence reads: CATALGDTEAFF. CDR3 nucleotide sequence: TGTGCCACCGCATTAGGGGACACTGAAGCTTTCTTT.

Ten or more counts support this clonotype. This chain connects TRBV20-1 to TRBJ2-1; D gene ambiguous. Germline CDR1 and CDR2: DFQATT and SNEGSKA (reference sequence). CDR3 length equals 11 residues. Trimming took off 2 bases at V and 6 bases at J, with 5 bases between the two ends. The CDR3 sequence: CSARLGNEQFF. As DNA, the CDR3 is TGCAGTGCTAGATTAGGCAATGAGCAGTTCTTC.

The V call is TRBV5-1, the J call TRBJ2-5, with D uncertain. Per germline, CDR1 SGHRS and CDR2 YFSETQ. The CDR3 loop spans 12 amino acids. Between the trimmed V and J ends, which lost 1 base and 4 bases, there was a span of 5 bases. CDR3 loop: CASSLHGETQYF. CDR3 DNA: TGCGCCAGCAGCTTGCATGGAGAGACCCAGTACTTC.

This clonotype has a count of ten or more. The chain joins TRBV7-9 to TRBJ2-7; D may be TRBD1 (6 bases). V was pared by 1 base and J by 6 bases, with 13 bases between. The CDR3 is made up of 14 amino acids. CDR1 and CDR2 (germline): SEHNR, FQNEAQ (reference sequence). CDR3 protein: CASSLVDRNSEQYF. The DNA of the CDR3 is TGTGCCAGCAGCTTAGTCGACAGGAATTCCGAGCAGTACTTC.

This clonotype came up a few times. The rearrangement joins TRBV2 to TRBJ2-7; TRBD2 is a possible D gene (5 bases). The germline CDR1 and CDR2 sequences are SNHLY and FYNNEI. Trimming pared 8 bases from V and 5 bases from J, leaving 16 bases between. This CDR3 contains 13 residues. The CDR3 loop reads CASCTSLPNEQYF. In DNA form, the CDR3 reads TGTGCCAGCTGTACTAGTCTGCCCAACGAGCAGTACTTC.

This clonotype has a handful of counts. The chain has TRBV27 and TRBJ2-1; 7 bases are shared with TRBD1. Germline V CDR1 and CDR2: MNHEY, SMNVEV (reference sequence). The ends lost 1 base at V and 3 bases at J; junction bases unmatched: 3. The CDR3 runs to 15 residues. Here the CDR3 reads CASSLWTGDYNEQFF. CDR3 sequence (DNA): TGTGCCAGCAGTTTATGGACAGGAGACTACAATGAGCAGTTCTTC.